These 15 T cell receptor beta chains came from one sample sequenced in a study of CXCR3-negative and CXCR3-positive naive CD8 T cells. Findings and limits, study-wide: CXCR3-negative naive cells had less hydrophobic TRB CDR3s than did CXCR3-positive naive cells.

The libraries of TRB cDNA were constructed through 5' RACE using UMI labels. From the 5' RACE reads, TCRdb lists one entry per CDR3 protein and no DNA. The sample's table shows 5,000 to 6,500 distinct CDR3 sequences. Their antigens are not known. Sequencing input: naive CXCR3+ CD8+ T cells from blood. Indicated subset: CD45RO-CCR7+CD27+CD95- naive CD8+ T cells expressing CXCR3 (TNR3+). The receptors originated from a human donor in good health. Some clones in this sample may be carry-over from other donors' samples.

The genes are TRBV5-4 and TRBJ2-3; the D gene TCRdb calls, TRBD1, cannot be checked with no DNA. There are 14 residues in the CDR3. Germline V gene lookup returns CDR1 SGHNT and CDR2 YYREEE (reference sequence). The CDR3 loop reads CASSLTGTADTQYF.

The V and J genes are TRBV4-1 and TRBJ2-7; TCRdb picks TRBD1, but there is no DNA to check that call. Germline V gives CDR1 MGHRA, CDR2 YSYEKL. The CDR3 sequence is 15 residues long. CDR3 sequence reads: CASSLLWGVSYEQYF.

This clonotype is medium-sized by frequency. The genes are TRBV3-1 and TRBJ2-3. The CDR3 loop spans 14 amino acids. The germline V gene has CDR1 LGHDT and CDR2 YNNKEL (reference sequence). The CDR3 loop reads CASSQDIDPDTQYF.

V and J are TRBV23-1 and TRBJ2-5; no DNA is available, so the TRBD2 call from TCRdb remains unchecked. TRBV23-1 is treated as an ORF (open reading frame) with a function not yet certain. The CDR3 has 15 amino acids. CDR3 sequence reads: CASSQWEGLGETQYF.

CDR3 loop: CASSPRPGREPYNEQFF. This chain joins TRBV7-9 and TRBJ2-1; TCRdb names TRBD1, which stays unverified in the absence of DNA. The CDR3 spans 17 residues. CDR1 SEHNR and CDR2 FQNEAQ come from the germline V gene (reference sequence).

Judged by frequency, this clonotype is medium-sized (0.01 to 0.1%). The chain carries TRBV29-1 and TRBJ2-5. Looked up from germline, CDR1 is SQVTM and CDR2 is ANQGSEA. The CDR3 is made up of 12 amino acids. The CDR3 loop is CSVERLEETQYF. The variable domain in full, with the rest retrieved from reference TRBV29-1 and TRBJ2-5, is SAVISQKPSRDICQRGTSLTIQCQVDSQVTMMFWYRQQPGQSLTLIATANQGSEATYESGFVIDKFPISRPNLTFSTLTVSNMSPEDSSIYLCSVERLEETQYFGPGTRLLVL.

Frequency places this clonotype as medium-sized. The rearrangement joins TRBV12-3 or TRBV12-4 to TRBJ1-2; TCRdb indicates TRBD1, and absent DNA this call remains unverified. The CDR3 is 13 amino acids. The CDR3 spells CASNSGDRGGYTF.

The chain recombines TRBV5-4 with TRBJ2-1. The CDR3 covers 12 residues. Germline lookup yields CDR1 SGHNT and CDR2 YYREEE (reference sequence). The CDR3 loop reads CASSGDYNEQFF.

The V call is TRBV11-1, the J call TRBJ1-2; the TRBD1 assignment by TCRdb is unverifiable without DNA. Germline values: CDR1 SGHAT, CDR2 FQDESV (reference sequence). This CDR3 contains 13 residues. Here the CDR3 reads CASSLGQNYGYTF.

This clonotype ranks as medium-sized in terms of frequency. V is TRBV2 and J is TRBJ2-5; TCRdb lists TRBD2, though no DNA is available to test this call. Germline assignment: CDR1 SNHLY and CDR2 FYNNEI. The CDR3 sequence is 16 residues long. CDR3 protein: CASSEGLAGVGETQYF.

Judged by frequency, this clonotype is medium-sized. This chain links TRBV5-6 with TRBJ2-7; the D call of TRBD1 rests on TCRdb alone, since no DNA is present to check it. Per germline, CDR1 SGHDT and CDR2 YYEEEE. CDR3 length: 14 residues. The CDR3 spells CASSPGTGLYEQYF.

This clonotype is labeled medium-sized based on frequency. The chain recombines TRBV7-2 with TRBJ2-1. The CDR3 has 13 residues. CDR1 SGHTA and CDR2 FQGNSA come from the germline V gene. The CDR3 protein is CASSLTSHNEQFF.

This clonotype counts as medium-sized by frequency. The V and J genes are TRBV2 and TRBJ1-1. Germline assignment: CDR1 SNHLY and CDR2 FYNNEI. The CDR3 consists of 14 residues. CDR3 in amino acids: CASSEGSLNTEAFF.

V gene TRBV4-1 combines with J gene TRBJ2-7; TCRdb indicates TRBD1, and absent DNA this call remains unverified. The CDR3 covers 14 residues. Germline CDR1 MGHRA, CDR2 YSYEKL. CDR3 protein: CASSLDRTTYEQYF.

The chain couples TRBV11-1 to TRBJ2-7; TCRdb proposes TRBD1, but this gene call is untestable without DNA. This CDR3 is built from 15 residues. CDR1 is SGHAT, CDR2 FQDESV, per germline (reference sequence). The CDR3 is CASSFGGVGSYEQYF.